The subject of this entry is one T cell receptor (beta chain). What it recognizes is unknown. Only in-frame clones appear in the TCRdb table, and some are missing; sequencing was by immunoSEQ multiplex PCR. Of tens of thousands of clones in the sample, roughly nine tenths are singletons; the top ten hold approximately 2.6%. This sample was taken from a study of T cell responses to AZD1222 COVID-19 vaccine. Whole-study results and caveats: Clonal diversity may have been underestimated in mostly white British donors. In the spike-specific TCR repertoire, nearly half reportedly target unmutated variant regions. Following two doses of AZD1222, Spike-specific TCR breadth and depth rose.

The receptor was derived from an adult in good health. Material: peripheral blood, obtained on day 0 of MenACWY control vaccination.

CDR3 in amino acids: CASSPTGSDTQYF. The CDR3 DNA follows: TGTGCCAGCTCCCCGACAGGGTCGGATACGCAGTATTTT. V is TRBV18 and J is TRBJ2-3, with 7 positions matching TRBD1. The CDR3 contains 13 residues. J lost 6 bases, V lost 6 bases, and 6 bases had no gene match. From germline, CDR1 is KGHSH and CDR2 LQKENI.